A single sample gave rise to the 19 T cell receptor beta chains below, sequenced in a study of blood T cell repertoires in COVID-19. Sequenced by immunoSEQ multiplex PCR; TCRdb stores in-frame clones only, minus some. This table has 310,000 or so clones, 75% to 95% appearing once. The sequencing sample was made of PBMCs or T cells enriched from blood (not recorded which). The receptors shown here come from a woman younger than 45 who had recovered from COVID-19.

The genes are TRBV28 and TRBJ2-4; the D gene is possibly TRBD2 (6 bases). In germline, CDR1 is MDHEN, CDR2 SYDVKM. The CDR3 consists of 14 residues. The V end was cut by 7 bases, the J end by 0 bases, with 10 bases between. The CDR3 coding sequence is TGTGCCAGCATGGGGGGAATAGCCAAAAACATTCAGTACTTC. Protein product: CASMGGIAKNIQYF.

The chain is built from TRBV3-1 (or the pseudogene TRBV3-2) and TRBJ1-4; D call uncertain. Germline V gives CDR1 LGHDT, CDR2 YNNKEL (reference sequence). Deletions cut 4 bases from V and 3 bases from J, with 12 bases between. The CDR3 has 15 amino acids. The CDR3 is CASSRPGSPNEKLFF. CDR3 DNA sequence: TGTGCCAGCAGCCGTCCCGGGTCCCCTAATGAAAAACTGTTTTTT.

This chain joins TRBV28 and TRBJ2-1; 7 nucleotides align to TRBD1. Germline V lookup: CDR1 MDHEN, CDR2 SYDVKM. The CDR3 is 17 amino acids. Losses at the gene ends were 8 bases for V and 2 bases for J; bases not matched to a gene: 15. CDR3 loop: CASEGDSTKSTYNEQFF. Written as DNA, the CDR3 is TGTGCCAGCGAAGGGGACAGCACTAAATCTACCTACAATGAGCAGTTCTTC.

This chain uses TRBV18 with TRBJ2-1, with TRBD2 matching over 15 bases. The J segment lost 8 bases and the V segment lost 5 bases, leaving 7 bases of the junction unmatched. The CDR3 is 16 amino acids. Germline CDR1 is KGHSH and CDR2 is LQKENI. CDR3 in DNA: TGTGCCAGCTCAACTTGGACTAGCGGGGGGGGCGATGAGCAGTTCTTC. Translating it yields CASSTWTSGGGDEQFF.

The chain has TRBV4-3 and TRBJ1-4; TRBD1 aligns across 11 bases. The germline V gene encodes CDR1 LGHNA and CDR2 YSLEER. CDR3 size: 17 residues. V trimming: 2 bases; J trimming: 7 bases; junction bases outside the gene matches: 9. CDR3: CASSQQIPGQGGEKLFF. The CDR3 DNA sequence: TGCGCCAGCAGCCAACAAATACCGGGACAGGGGGGTGAAAAACTGTTTTTT.

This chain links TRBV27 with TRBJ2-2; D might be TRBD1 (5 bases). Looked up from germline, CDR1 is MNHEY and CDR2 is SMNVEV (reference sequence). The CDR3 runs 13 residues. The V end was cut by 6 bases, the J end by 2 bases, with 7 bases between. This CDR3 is CASRTANTGELFF. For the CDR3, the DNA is TGTGCCAGCAGGACAGCTAACACCGGGGAGCTGTTTTTT.

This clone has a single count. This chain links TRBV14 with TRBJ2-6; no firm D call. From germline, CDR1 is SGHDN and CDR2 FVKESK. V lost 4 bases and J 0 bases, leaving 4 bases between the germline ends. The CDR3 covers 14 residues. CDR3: CASSRVSGANVLTF. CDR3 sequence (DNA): TGTGCCAGCAGCCGAGTCTCTGGGGCCAACGTCCTGACTTTC.

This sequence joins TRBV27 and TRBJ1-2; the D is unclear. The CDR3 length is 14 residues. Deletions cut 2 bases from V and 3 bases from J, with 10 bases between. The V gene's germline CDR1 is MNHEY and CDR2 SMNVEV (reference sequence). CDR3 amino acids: CASSLSGNHYGYTF. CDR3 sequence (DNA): TGTGCCAGCAGTTTAAGCGGAAACCACTATGGCTACACCTTC.

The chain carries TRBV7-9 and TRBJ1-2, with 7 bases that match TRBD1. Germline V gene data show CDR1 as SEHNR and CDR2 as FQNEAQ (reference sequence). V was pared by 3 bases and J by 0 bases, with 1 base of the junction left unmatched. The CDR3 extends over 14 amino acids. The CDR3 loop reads CASSLDRTNYGYTF. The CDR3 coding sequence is TGTGCCAGCAGCTTGGACAGGACTAACTATGGCTACACCTTC.

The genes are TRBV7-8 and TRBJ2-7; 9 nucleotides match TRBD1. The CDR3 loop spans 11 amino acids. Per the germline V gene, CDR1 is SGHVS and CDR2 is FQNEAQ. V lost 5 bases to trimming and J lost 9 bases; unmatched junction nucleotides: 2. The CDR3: CASSKDRGQYF. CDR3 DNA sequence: TGTGCCAGCAGCAAGGACAGGGGGCAGTACTTC.

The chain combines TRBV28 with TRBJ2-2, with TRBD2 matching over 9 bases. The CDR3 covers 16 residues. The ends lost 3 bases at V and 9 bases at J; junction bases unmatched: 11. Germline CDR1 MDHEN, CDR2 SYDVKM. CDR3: CASSFTSGPRGRELFF. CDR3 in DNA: TGTGCCAGCAGTTTTACTAGCGGGCCTAGGGGGAGGGAGCTGTTTTTT.

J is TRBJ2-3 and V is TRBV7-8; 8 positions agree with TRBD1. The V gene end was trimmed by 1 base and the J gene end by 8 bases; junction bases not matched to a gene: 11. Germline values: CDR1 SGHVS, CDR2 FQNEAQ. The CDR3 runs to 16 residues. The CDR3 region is CASSLVGQGAPGTQYF. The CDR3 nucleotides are TGTGCCAGCAGCTTAGTGGGTCAGGGGGCGCCTGGTACGCAGTATTTT.

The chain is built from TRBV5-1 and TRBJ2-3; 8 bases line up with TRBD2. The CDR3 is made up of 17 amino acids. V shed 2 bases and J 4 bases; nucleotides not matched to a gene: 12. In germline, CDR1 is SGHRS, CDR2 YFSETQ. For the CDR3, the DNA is TGCGCCAGCAGCTTCCTTATCCGGGAGGGAAGGGCAGATACGCAGTATTTT. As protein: CASSFLIREGRADTQYF. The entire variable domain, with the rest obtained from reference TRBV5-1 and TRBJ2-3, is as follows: KAGVTQTPRYLIKTRGQQVTLSCSPISGHRSVSWYQQTPGQGLQFLFEYFSETQRNKGNFPGRFSGRQFSNSRSEMNVSTLELGDSALYLCASSFLIREGRADTQYFGPGTRLTVL.

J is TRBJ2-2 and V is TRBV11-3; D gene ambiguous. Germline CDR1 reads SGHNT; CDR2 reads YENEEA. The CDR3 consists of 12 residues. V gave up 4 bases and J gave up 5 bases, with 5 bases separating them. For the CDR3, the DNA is TGTGCCAGCAGCTCGAGGACCGGGGAGCTGTTTTTT. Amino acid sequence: CASSSRTGELFF. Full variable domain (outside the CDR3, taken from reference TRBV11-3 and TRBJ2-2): EAGVVQSPRYKIIEKKQPVAFWCNPISGHNTLYWYLQNLGQGPELLIRYENEEAVDDSQLPKDRFSAERLKGVDSTLKIQPAELGDSAVYLCASSSRTGELFFGEGSRLTVL.

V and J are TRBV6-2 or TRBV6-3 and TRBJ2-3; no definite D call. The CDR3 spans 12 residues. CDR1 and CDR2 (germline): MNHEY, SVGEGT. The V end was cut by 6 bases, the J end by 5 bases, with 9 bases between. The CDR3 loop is CASSQKRDTQYF. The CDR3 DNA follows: TGTGCCAGCAGCCAGAAGCGAGATACGCAGTATTTT.

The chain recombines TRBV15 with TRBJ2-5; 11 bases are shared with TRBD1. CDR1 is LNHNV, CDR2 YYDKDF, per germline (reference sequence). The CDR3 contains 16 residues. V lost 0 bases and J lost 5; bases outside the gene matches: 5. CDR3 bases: TGTGCCACCAGCAGAGAAGGGACAGGGGGTGGTGAGACCCAGTACTTC. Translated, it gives CATSREGTGGGETQYF.

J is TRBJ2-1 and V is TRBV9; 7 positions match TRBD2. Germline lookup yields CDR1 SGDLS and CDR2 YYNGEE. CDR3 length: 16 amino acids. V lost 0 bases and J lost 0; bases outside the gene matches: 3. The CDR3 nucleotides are TGTGCCAGCAGCGTAGTAGGCGGGAGCTCCTACAATGAGCAGTTCTTC. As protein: CASSVVGGSSYNEQFF. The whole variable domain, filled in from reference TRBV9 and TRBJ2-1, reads DSGVTQTPKHLITATGQRVTLRCSPRSGDLSVYWYQQSLDQGLQFLIQYYNGEERAKGNILERFSAQQFPDLHSELNLSSLELGDSALYFCASSVVGGSSYNEQFFGPGTRLTVL.

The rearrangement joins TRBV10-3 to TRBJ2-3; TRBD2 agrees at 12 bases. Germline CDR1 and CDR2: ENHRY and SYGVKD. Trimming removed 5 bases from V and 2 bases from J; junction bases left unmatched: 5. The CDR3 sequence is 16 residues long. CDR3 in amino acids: CAISSGLAGYTDTQYF. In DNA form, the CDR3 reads TGTGCCATCAGTTCAGGACTAGCGGGATACACAGATACGCAGTATTTT.

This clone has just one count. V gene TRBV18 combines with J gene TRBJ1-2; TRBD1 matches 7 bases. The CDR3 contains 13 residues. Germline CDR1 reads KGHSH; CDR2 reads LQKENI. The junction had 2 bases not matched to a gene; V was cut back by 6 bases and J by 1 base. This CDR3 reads CASSGTDNYGYTF. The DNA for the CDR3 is TGTGCCAGCTCCGGGACAGATAACTATGGCTACACCTTC.